This is a list of T cell receptor beta chains from one sample in a study of glioma-infiltrating T cells after dendritic cell vaccination. Only in-frame clones appear in the TCRdb table, and some are missing; sequencing was by immunoSEQ multiplex PCR. The sample lists roughly 51,000 clones, 85% to 90% occurring once. Sequencing was performed on blood, taken before dendritic cell vaccination. The receptors derive from a human donor with glioblastoma. Both conserved end residues are part of each CDR3. The D gene is left open where the match is weak. Where a row states a size, it is once, few, many or the class of an expanded clone; other rows omit it.

TRBJ1-5	.	.	TRBV19	TGTGCCAGTACGATACTCCGGGGTCGGCGCAATCAGCCCCAGCATTTT	CASTILRGRRNQPQHF
TRBJ1-2	.	.	TRBV19	TGTGCCAGTAGTATAAGTGGGGCATATGGCTACACCTTC	CASSISGAYGYTF
TRBJ2-7	TRBD2	.	TRBV4-3	TGCGCCAGCAGCCAAGCCTTTAGCGGGGGGGCGGACGAGCAGTACTTC	CASSQAFSGGADEQYF
TRBJ2-7	.	.	TRBV7-8	TGTGCCAGCAGGAGGGCAGCTATATACGAGCAGTACTTC	CASRRAAIYEQYF
TRBJ1-3	.	.	TRBV18	TGTGCCAGCTCACCGATGACAGTCTCTGGAAACACCATATATTTT	CASSPMTVSGNTIYF
TRBJ2-2	TRBD2	.	TRBV27	TGTGCCAGCAGTACTAGCGGGAGGGCGGACACCGGGGAGCTGTTTTTT	CASSTSGRADTGELFF
TRBJ2-3	TRBD2	.	TRBV10-3	TGTGCCATCAGAGGACTAGCTGGCACAGATACGCAGTATTTT	CAIRGLAGTDTQYF
TRBJ2-3	.	.	TRBV5-1	TGCGCCAGCAGCTTGGCCCTGGGTGGCGGAAAAGATACGCAGTATTTT	CASSLALGGGKDTQYF
TRBJ2-5	.	.	TRBV6-5	TGTGCCAGCTTGGTCGGGAGTAAAGAGACCCAGTACTTC	CASLVGSKETQYF
TRBJ1-2	TRBD1	.	TRBV5-1	TGCGCCAGCAGCTTGGCGCCGGGACAGAAACACTATGGCTACACCTTC	CASSLAPGQKHYGYTF
TRBJ1-6	TRBD1	few	TRBV6-4	TGTGCCAGCAGCGTATCATTACAGGGGACCCTCCACTTT	CASSVSLQGTLHF
TRBJ1-2	TRBD1	.	TRBV5-4	TGTGCCAGCAGCCCCGACAGGGTGGGTGGCTACACCTTC	CASSPDRVGGYTF
TRBJ2-1	.	.	TRBV4-2	TGTGCCAGCAGCCAACCGGTCCGGAGCGGAGACTACAATGAGCAGTTCTTC	CASSQPVRSGDYNEQFF